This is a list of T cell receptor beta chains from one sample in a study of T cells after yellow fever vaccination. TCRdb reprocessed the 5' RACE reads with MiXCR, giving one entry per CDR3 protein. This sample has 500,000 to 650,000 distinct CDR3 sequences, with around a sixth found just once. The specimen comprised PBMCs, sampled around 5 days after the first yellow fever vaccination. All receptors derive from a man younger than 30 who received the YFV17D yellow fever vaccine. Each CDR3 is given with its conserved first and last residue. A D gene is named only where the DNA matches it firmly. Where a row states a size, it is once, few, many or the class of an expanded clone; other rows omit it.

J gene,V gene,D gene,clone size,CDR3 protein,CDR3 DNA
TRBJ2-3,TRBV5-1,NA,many,CASSGRERPSTDTQYF,TGCGCCAGCAGCGGCCGGGAGCGGCCAAGCACAGATACGCAGTATTTT
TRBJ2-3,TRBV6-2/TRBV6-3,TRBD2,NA,CASSLLAGELNPPQYF,TGTGCCAGCAGCCTACTAGCGGGGGAGTTGAATCCCCCGCAGTATTTT
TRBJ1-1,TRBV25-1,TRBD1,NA,CASSGIQGFGTEAFF,TGTGCCAGCAGTGGTATACAGGGGTTCGGCACTGAAGCTTTCTTT
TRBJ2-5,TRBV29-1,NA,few,CSVGGNRPQETQYF,TGCAGCGTTGGGGGGAACAGGCCCCAAGAGACCCAGTACTTC
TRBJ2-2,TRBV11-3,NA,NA,CASSPRGTKNTGELFF,TGTGCCAGCAGCCCCCGGGGGACCAAGAACACCGGGGAGCTGTTTTTT
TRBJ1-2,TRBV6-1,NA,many,CASRGGEQGVYGYTF,TGTGCCAGCCGGGGAGGGGAACAGGGAGTCTATGGCTACACCTTC
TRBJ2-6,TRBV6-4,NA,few,CASSHQRTDLPSGANVLTF,TGTGCCAGCAGTCACCAAAGGACGGATCTTCCCTCTGGGGCCAACGTCCTGACTTTC
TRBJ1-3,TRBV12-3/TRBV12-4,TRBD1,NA,CASSLGAGGVSGNTIYF,TGTGCCAGCAGTTTGGGGGCAGGGGGCGTCTCTGGAAACACCATATATTTT
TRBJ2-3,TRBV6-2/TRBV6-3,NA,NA,CASSPASLNTDTQYF,TGTGCCAGCAGTCCGGCTAGCTTAAACACAGATACGCAGTATTTT
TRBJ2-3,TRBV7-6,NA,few,CASRLRAAGRYTDTQYF,TGTGCCAGCAGACTACGGGCGGCGGGGAGATACACAGATACGCAGTATTTT
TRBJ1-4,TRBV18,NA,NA,CASTRLATNEKLFF,TGTGCCAGCACGCGTCTGGCAACTAATGAAAAACTGTTTTTT
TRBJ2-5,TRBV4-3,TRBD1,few,CASSQDLDGTGLLKTQYF,TGCGCCAGCAGCCAAGATCTCGACGGGACAGGGCTACTCAAGACCCAGTACTTC
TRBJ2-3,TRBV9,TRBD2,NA,CASSVTLAEPTDTQYF,TGTGCCAGCAGCGTAACACTAGCGGAGCCCACAGATACGCAGTATTTT
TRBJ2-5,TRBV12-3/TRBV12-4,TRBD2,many,CASSSQAGGLETQYF,TGTGCCAGCAGTTCCCAGGCGGGGGGCTTAGAGACCCAGTACTTC
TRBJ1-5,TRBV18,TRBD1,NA,CASSQGGTGGLPQHF,TGTGCCAGCTCCCAAGGAGGGACAGGGGGTCTACCCCAGCATTTT
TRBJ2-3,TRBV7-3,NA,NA,CASSISGVTDTQYF,TGTGCCAGCAGCATCTCGGGAGTTACAGATACGCAGTATTTT
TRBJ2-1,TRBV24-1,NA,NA,CATSDLPGRDRDNEQFF,TGTGCCACCAGTGACCTTCCAGGGAGGGACAGAGACAATGAGCAGTTCTTC
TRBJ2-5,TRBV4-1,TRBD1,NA,CASSRDRGRGETQYF,TGCGCCAGCAGCCGAGACAGGGGGCGGGGAGAGACCCAGTACTTC
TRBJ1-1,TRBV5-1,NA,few,CASSPRLWDVTEAFF,TGCGCCAGCAGCCCCCGTTTGTGGGATGTAACTGAAGCTTTCTTT
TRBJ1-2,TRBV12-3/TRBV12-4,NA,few,CASSPLTGSNYGYTF,TGTGCCAGCAGCCCATTGACCGGTTCTAACTATGGCTACACCTTC
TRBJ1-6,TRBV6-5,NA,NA,CASSYRARLNSPLHF,TGTGCCAGCAGTTACAGAGCACGGCTAAATTCACCCCTCCACTTT
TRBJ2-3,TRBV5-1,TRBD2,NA,CASSPTSGGLGDTQYF,TGCGCCAGCAGCCCAACTAGCGGGGGACTGGGAGATACGCAGTATTTT
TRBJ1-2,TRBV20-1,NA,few,CSASATGTGYGYTF,TGCAGTGCTAGCGCCACAGGGACGGGCTATGGCTACACCTTC
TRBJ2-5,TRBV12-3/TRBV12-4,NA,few,CASSSGGVPETQYF,TGTGCCAGCAGTTCCGGCGGGGTCCCGGAGACCCAGTACTTC
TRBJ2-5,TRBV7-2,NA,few,CASSTFGLSYQETQYF,TGTGCCAGCAGCACGTTCGGACTGTCGTACCAAGAGACCCAGTACTTC
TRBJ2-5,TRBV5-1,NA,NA,CASSLASPQETQYF,TGCGCCAGCAGCTTGGCATCCCCACAAGAGACCCAGTACTTC
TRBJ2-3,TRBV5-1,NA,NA,CASSLSKVADTQYF,TGCGCCAGCAGCTTGTCTAAGGTGGCAGATACGCAGTATTTT
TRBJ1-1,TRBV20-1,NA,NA,CSARDLLGGEAFF,TGCAGTGCTAGAGATCTGCTGGGGGGTGAAGCTTTCTTT
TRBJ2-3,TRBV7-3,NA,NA,CASSFQPTDTQYF,TGTGCCAGCAGCTTCCAGCCTACAGATACGCAGTATTTT
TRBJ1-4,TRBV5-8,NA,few,CASSLGSAGLNEKLFF,TGTGCCAGCAGCCTGGGTTCGGCAGGCTTAAACGAAAAACTGTTTTTT
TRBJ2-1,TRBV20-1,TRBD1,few,CSARGDRVSYNEQFF,TGCAGTGCTAGAGGGGACAGGGTCTCCTACAATGAGCAGTTCTTC
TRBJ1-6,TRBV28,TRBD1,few,CASSFLDRGIPLHF,TGTGCCAGCAGTTTTCTGGACAGGGGAATTCCCCTCCACTTT
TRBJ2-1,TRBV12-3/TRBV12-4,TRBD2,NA,CASSFASGGPYNEQFF,TGTGCCAGCAGTTTTGCTAGCGGGGGGCCTTACAATGAGCAGTTCTTC
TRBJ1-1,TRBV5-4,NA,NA,CASNREMNTEAFF,TGTGCCAGCAACAGGGAAATGAACACTGAAGCTTTCTTT
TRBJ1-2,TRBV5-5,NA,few,CASSRGDGSNYGYTF,TGTGCCAGCAGCCGGGGCGACGGAAGTAACTATGGCTACACCTTC
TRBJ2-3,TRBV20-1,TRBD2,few,CSAWGRGGFTDTQYF,TGCAGTGCTTGGGGGCGGGGGGGATTCACAGATACGCAGTATTTT
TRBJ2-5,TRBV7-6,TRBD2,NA,CASSLFSGGNQETQYF,TGTGCCAGCAGCTTATTTAGCGGGGGAAACCAAGAGACCCAGTACTTC
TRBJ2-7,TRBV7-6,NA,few,CASSLGNLDYEQYF,TGTGCCAGCAGCCTGGGCAACCTCGACTACGAGCAGTACTTC
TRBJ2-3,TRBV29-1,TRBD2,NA,CSITGLAGSDTQYF,TGCAGCATCACGGGACTAGCGGGGTCAGATACGCAGTATTTT
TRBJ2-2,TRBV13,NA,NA,CASSPPRVGRTGELFF,TGTGCCAGCAGCCCCCCGAGAGTAGGGCGGACCGGGGAGCTGTTTTTT
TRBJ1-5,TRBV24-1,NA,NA,CATSGIRGWPQHF,TGTGCCACCAGTGGAATCAGGGGTTGGCCCCAGCATTTT
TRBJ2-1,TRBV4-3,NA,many,CASSRGSSSYNEQFF,TGCGCCAGCAGCCGGGGGTCTAGCTCCTACAATGAGCAGTTCTTC
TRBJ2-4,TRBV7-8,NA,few,CASSLMGENIQYF,TGTGCCAGCAGCTTAATGGGGGAAAACATTCAGTACTTC
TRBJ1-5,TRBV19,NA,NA,CASSYRSGRAYSNQPQHF,TGTGCCAGTAGTTATAGGTCAGGGAGGGCCTATAGCAATCAGCCCCAGCATTTT
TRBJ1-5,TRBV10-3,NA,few,CAISESTANINQPQHF,TGTGCCATCAGTGAGTCGACAGCAAATATAAATCAGCCCCAGCATTTT
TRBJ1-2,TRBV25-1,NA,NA,CASSAPGVPNGYTF,TGTGCCAGCAGTGCCCCAGGGGTCCCCAATGGCTACACCTTC
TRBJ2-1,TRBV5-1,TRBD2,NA,CASSPELAGGRDEQFF,TGCGCCAGCAGCCCAGAACTAGCGGGGGGGCGCGATGAGCAGTTCTTC
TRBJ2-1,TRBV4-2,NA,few,CASSRLNTLNEQFF,TGTGCCAGCAGCCGACTGAACACCCTCAATGAGCAGTTCTTC
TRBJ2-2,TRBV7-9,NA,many,CASSLSNTGELFF,TGTGCCAGCAGCTTGTCGAACACCGGGGAGCTGTTTTTT
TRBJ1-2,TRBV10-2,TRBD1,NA,CASSQQGVNYGYTF,TGCGCCAGCAGTCAACAGGGGGTAAACTATGGCTACACCTTC
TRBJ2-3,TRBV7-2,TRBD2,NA,CASSSARGSTDTQYF,TGTGCCAGCAGCTCCGCGCGGGGGAGCACAGATACGCAGTATTTT
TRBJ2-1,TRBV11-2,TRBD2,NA,CASSGRRGGREQFF,TGTGCCAGCAGCGGACGGCGGGGGGGCCGCGAGCAGTTCTTC
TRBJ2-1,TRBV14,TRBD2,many,CASGGLYNEQFF,TGTGCCTCGGGGGGACTATACAATGAGCAGTTCTTC
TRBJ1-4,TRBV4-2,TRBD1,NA,CASSRPGQGNEKLFF,TGTGCCAGCAGCCGCCCGGGACAGGGGAACGAAAAACTGTTTTTT
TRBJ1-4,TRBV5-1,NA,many,CASSPDNPNEKLFF,TGCGCCAGCAGCCCGGACAACCCTAATGAAAAACTGTTTTTT